A single sample is the source of the 21 T cell receptor beta chains below, sequenced in a study of metastatic and nonmetastatic thyroid tumors. MiXCR was used by TCRdb to re-call the PCR reads. Of about 20,000 clones listed, 20% to 25% are singletons. No patient had received any treatment before thyroid surgery. Sequenced sample: blood. The source is a male donor with papillary thyroid cancer or a benign thyroid nodule (not recorded which). Some clones in this sample may be carry-over from other donors' samples.

This clone occurred many times. The V call is TRBV19, the J call TRBJ2-1, with D unclear. The CDR3 totals 13 residues. Germline V gives CDR1 LNHDA, CDR2 SQIVND (reference sequence). V dropped 3 bases and J dropped 2 bases, with 5 bases sitting between them. In DNA form, the CDR3 reads TGTGCCAGTAGTATTAACACCTACAATGAGCAGTTCTTC. Its protein product is CASSINTYNEQFF.

In the case of this clone: A junction end diverges from the germline sequence, so it may reflect a read error. V usage is TRBV19 and J usage is TRBJ1-2; 9 bases are a match to TRBD1. This CDR3 comprises 15 residues. The V gene's germline CDR1 is LNHDA and CDR2 SQIVND (reference sequence). The CDR3 spells CASATGTGSKYGYTF. The DNA for the CDR3 is TGTGCCAGTGCGACAGGGACAGGGTCTAAGTATGGCTACACCTTC.

This clone was counted at least ten times. The rearrangement joins TRBV27 to TRBJ2-1, with a possible D match to TRBD1 (5 bases). Germline lookup yields CDR1 MNHEY and CDR2 SMNVEV (reference sequence). The V end lost 7 bases, the J end lost 8 bases, and 18 bases lay between the germline ends. This CDR3 region has 14 residues. CDR3 protein: CASTSRQQGYEQFF. The DNA of the CDR3 is TGTGCCAGCACCTCCCGACAGCAGGGTTATGAGCAGTTCTTC.

Many counts were recorded for this clone. The chain combines TRBV14 with TRBJ1-1, with a tentative D call TRBD1 (6 bases). V lost 4 bases and J lost 2, with 29 bases in between. Germline CDR1 is SGHDN and CDR2 is FVKESK. This CDR3 region has 20 residues. The CDR3 protein is CASSPLFSRTLGGGNTEAFF. Written as DNA, the CDR3 is TGTGCCAGCAGCCCCCTTTTTTCCCGGACCCTCGGAGGGGGAAACACTGAAGCTTTCTTT.

This clone was picked up many times. The chain uses TRBV9 and TRBJ2-2; the D gene is possibly TRBD1 (6 bases). Germline-derived CDR1 and CDR2 are SGDLS and YYNGEE. Deletions cut 4 bases from V and 4 bases from J, with 14 bases between. The CDR3 contains 15 residues. The CDR3 is CASSSRWDTTGELFF. In nucleotides, the CDR3 is TGTGCCAGCAGCTCCCGCTGGGACACCACCGGGGAGCTGTTTTTT.

In this sample, this clone turned up a few times. The chain joins TRBV6-1 to TRBJ1-4; D is unresolved. Germline V gene lookup returns CDR1 MNHNS and CDR2 SASEGT. Trimming pared 3 bases from V and 0 bases from J, leaving 14 bases between. The CDR3 sequence is 17 residues long. CDR3 region: CASSDRARIATNEKLFF. CDR3 DNA sequence: TGTGCCAGCAGTGATAGGGCCAGGATCGCAACTAATGAAAAACTGTTTTTT.

This clone occurred many times. The chain employs TRBV6-1 and TRBJ2-1; 11 bases agree with TRBD1. Germline trimming cut 6 bases from V and 13 bases from J; bases unmatched to any gene: 11. Per the germline V gene, CDR1 is MNHNS and CDR2 is SASEGT. The CDR3 has 14 residues. The CDR3 is CASRRDRGTKGQFF. The CDR3 region has the DNA TGTGCCAGCAGACGGGACAGGGGGACAAAGGGACAGTTCTTC.

This clone was seen many times. This chain links TRBV7-9 with TRBJ1-1, with a weak D call TRBD1 (6 bases). From germline, CDR1 is SEHNR and CDR2 FQNEAQ (reference sequence). This CDR3 comprises 15 residues. The germline V and J ends were trimmed by 5 bases and 3 bases, with 16 bases remaining between them. CDR3: CASSRPATGHTEAFF. In DNA form, the CDR3 reads TGTGCCAGCAGCCGCCCCGCGACAGGCCACACTGAAGCTTTCTTT. Together with reference TRBV7-9 and TRBJ1-1, the CDR3 gives the full variable domain: DTGVSQNPRHKITKRGQNVTFRCDPISEHNRLYWYRQTLGQGPEFLTYFQNEAQLEKSRLLSDRFSAERPKGSFSTLEIQRTEQGDSAMYLCASSRPATGHTEAFFGQGTRLTVV.

This chain links TRBV28 with TRBJ2-2; possibly TRBD1 for D (5 bases). Germline V lookup: CDR1 MDHEN, CDR2 SYDVKM. The CDR3 spans 13 residues. CDR3 in DNA: TGTGCAGGGGCAGGTCCCAACACCGGGGAGCTGTTTTTT. Protein sequence: CAGAGPNTGELFF.

On this clone: This may be a read error, as it is one base from a much larger clone. Other DNA sequences in this specimen translate into the identical CDR3. This chain joins TRBV7-6 and TRBJ2-7; D might be TRBD1 (5 bases). CDR1 and CDR2 from the germline V gene are SGHVS and FNYEAQ. Trimming removed 5 bases at V and 7 bases at J, with 18 bases between. This CDR3 region has 14 residues. For the CDR3, the DNA is TGTGCCAGCAGCCCGTACCGACAGTCCGATGAGCAGTACTTC. Its translation: CASSPYRQSDEQYF.

With respect to this clone: Likely a read error: the CDR3 ends without its conserved phenylalanine or tryptophan. No DNA is shown, since the ends of the CDR3 on it are uncertain; the CDR3 is the one TCRdb lists. The V gene is TRBV28, the J gene TRBJ1-1. From germline, CDR1 is MDHEN and CDR2 SYDVKM. The CDR3 region is 12 residues in length, termini included. CDR3 residues: CASSKTAGLSFV.

In this sample, this clone turned up many times. One end of the junction does not line up with germline, which may come from a read error. This chain joins TRBV3-1 and TRBJ2-5; TRBD2 aligns across 11 bases. The CDR3 consists of 17 residues. Germline assignment: CDR1 LGHDT and CDR2 YNNKEL (reference sequence). CDR3 sequence: CASSLGLAEVSRETQCF. The CDR3 region has the DNA TGTGCCAGCAGTCTGGGACTAGCGGAGGTTTCCCGGGAGACCCAGTGCTTC.

This clone was seen more than once but under ten times. The chain links TRBV7-9 to TRBJ2-7, with 9 nucleotides matching TRBD1. Germline V gives CDR1 SEHNR, CDR2 FQNEAQ (reference sequence). The CDR3 spans 15 residues. Trimming removed 5 bases from V and 1 base from J; junction bases left unmatched: 6. CDR3 sequence (DNA): TGTGCCAGCAGCAACACAGGGGGCTATTCCTACGAGCAGTACTTC. Translating gives CASSNTGGYSYEQYF.

This clone was detected ten times or more. The rearrangement joins TRBV7-8 to TRBJ2-2; TRBD1 might be the D (5 bases). The length of the CDR3 is 17 residues. The V end lost 5 bases, the J end lost 4 bases, and 20 bases lay between the germline ends. Germline CDR1 SGHVS, CDR2 FQNEAQ. The CDR3 protein is CASSPVLQVRRTGELFF. The CDR3 DNA reads TGTGCCAGCAGCCCAGTCCTACAGGTTCGTCGCACCGGGGAGCTGTTTTTT. The full variable domain, in which reference TRBV7-8 and TRBJ2-2 provide the parts outside the CDR3, is GAGVSQSPRYKVAKRGQDVALRCDPISGHVSLFWYQQALGQGPEFLTYFQNEAQLDKSGLPSDRFFAERPEGSVSTLKIQRTQQEDSAVYLCASSPVLQVRRTGELFFGEGSRLTVL.

This clone was counted many times. The chain uses TRBV10-2 and TRBJ2-3; TRBD2 matches at 11 bases. Trimming cost V 2 bases and J 5 bases; bases outside gene matches: 3. CDR1 is WSHSY and CDR2 is SAAADI in the germline V gene. This CDR3 is built from 15 residues. The CDR3 is CASSEGGLAGDTQYF. For the CDR3, the DNA is TGCGCCAGCAGTGAGGGTGGACTAGCGGGAGATACGCAGTATTTT.

This clone was found many times. This chain connects TRBV6-4 to TRBJ1-5; no clear D. Germline V CDR1 and CDR2: MRHNA, SNTAGT. V was clipped by 3 bases and J by 0 bases, with 6 bases between them. This CDR3 is 14 amino acids long. The DNA of the CDR3 is TGTGCCAGCAGTGAACAGTATAGCAATCAGCCCCAGCATTTT. It codes for CASSEQYSNQPQHF.

This clone was observed many times. V gene TRBV4-1 combines with J gene TRBJ1-2; the D is unclear. The germline V gene has CDR1 MGHRA and CDR2 YSYEKL. The CDR3 has 15 residues. Trimming cost V 2 bases and J 6 bases, with 16 bases left between them. Written as DNA, the CDR3 is TGCGCCAGCAGCCAACCCACGGTCGTCAAAGATGGCTACACCTTC. Translating gives CASSQPTVVKDGYTF.

This chain links TRBV30 with TRBJ1-5; unclear D gene. The CDR3 length is 13 residues. With 5 bases removed from V and 2 bases from J, the gap between germline ends came to 10 bases. Germline V gene sequence: CDR1 GTSNPN, CDR2 SVGIG (reference sequence). CDR3 protein: CAWAFKGNQPQHF. The CDR3 coding sequence is TGTGCCTGGGCCTTTAAGGGCAATCAGCCCCAGCATTTT.

This clone was seen only once. DNA of the CDR3: TGCAGTGCTAGAGAAACAACTAATGAAAAACTGTTTTTT. Its translation is CSARETTNEKLFF. The V and J genes are TRBV20-1 and TRBJ1-4; no clear D gene. With 0 bases removed from V and 0 bases from J, the gap between germline ends came to 2 bases. CDR1 and CDR2 from the germline V gene are DFQATT and SNEGSKA (reference sequence). This CDR3 is 13 amino acids long.

This clone was seen at least ten times. The chain employs TRBV6-1 and TRBJ2-1; 9 positions agree with TRBD1. The CDR3 runs to 16 residues. V lost 7 bases and J lost 4; bases outside the gene matches: 11. CDR1 is MNHNS and CDR2 is SASEGT in the germline V gene. For the CDR3, the DNA is TGTGCCAGCACCAAACAGGGGGCGGTTGGGTACAATGAGCAGTTCTTC. Residues: CASTKQGAVGYNEQFF.

The chain links TRBV19 to TRBJ2-2, with TRBD1 identical over 12 bases. This CDR3 has 16 amino acids. J was trimmed by 7 bases and V by 1 base; bases with no gene match: 4. CDR1 is LNHDA, CDR2 SQIVND, per germline (reference sequence). The CDR3 sequence is CASSIGGQGAVGELFF. The DNA for the CDR3 is TGTGCCAGTAGTATAGGGGGACAGGGGGCTGTCGGGGAGCTGTTTTTT.